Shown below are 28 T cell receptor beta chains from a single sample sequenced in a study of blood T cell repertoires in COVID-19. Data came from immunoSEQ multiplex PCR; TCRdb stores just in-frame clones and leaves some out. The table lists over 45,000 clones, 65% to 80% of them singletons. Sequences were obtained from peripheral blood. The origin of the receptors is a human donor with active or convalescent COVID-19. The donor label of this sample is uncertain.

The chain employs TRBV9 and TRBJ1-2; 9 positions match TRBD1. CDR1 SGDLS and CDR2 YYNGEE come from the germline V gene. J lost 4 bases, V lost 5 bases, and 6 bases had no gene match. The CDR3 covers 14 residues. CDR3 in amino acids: CASSPMTGGYGYTF. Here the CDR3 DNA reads TGTGCCAGCAGTCCGATGACAGGGGGCTATGGCTACACCTTC.

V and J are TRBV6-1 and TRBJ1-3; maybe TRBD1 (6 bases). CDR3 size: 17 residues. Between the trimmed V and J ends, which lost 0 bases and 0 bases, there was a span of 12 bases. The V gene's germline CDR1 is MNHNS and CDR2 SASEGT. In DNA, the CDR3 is TGTGCCAGCAGTGAAGCCTATGGGGGCCGCTCTGGAAACACCATATATTTT. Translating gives CASSEAYGGRSGNTIYF.

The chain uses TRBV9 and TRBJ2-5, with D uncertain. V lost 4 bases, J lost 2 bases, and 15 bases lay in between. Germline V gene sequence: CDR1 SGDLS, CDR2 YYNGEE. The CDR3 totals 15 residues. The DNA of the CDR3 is TGTGCCAGCAGCTCCTGGGCCCGGCCTCAAGAGACCCAGTACTTC. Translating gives CASSSWARPQETQYF.

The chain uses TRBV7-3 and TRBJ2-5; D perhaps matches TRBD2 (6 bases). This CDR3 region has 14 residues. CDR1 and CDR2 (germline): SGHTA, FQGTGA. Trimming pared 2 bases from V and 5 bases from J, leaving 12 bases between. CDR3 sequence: CASSLGGLEETQYF. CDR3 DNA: TGTGCCAGCAGCTTAGGGGGACTGGAGGAGACCCAGTACTTC. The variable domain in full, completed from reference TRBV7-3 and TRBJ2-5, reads GAGVSQTPSNKVTEKGKYVELRCDPISGHTALYWYRQSLGQGPEFLIYFQGTGAADDSGLPNDRFFAVRPEGSVSTLKIQRTERGDSAVYLCASSLGGLEETQYFGPGTRLLVL.

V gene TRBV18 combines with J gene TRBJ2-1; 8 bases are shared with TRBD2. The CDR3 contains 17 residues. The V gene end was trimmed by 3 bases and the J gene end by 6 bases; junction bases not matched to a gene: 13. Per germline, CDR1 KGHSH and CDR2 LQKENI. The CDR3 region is CASSPLSSGGPGNEQFF. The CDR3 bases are TGTGCCAGCTCACCCTTGTCTTCGGGAGGGCCCGGCAATGAGCAGTTCTTC. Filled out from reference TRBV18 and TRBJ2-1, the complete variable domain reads NAGVMQNPRHLVRRRGQEARLRCSPMKGHSHVYWYRQLPEEGLKFMVYLQKENIIDESGMPKERFSAEFPKEGPSILRIQQVVRGDSAAYFCASSPLSSGGPGNEQFFGPGTRLTVL.

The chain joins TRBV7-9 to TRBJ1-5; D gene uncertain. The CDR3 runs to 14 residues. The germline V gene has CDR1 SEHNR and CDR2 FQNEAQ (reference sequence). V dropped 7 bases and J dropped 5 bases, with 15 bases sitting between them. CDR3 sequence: CASTPGPGDQPQHF. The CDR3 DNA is TGTGCCAGCACCCCAGGCCCCGGGGATCAGCCCCAGCATTTT.

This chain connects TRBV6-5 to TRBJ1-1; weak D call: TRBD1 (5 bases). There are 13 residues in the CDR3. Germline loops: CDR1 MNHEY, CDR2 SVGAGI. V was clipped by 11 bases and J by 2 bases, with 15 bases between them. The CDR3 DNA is TGTGCCTGCCATTGGGGGGTAAACACTGAAGCTTTCTTT. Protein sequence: CACHWGVNTEAFF.

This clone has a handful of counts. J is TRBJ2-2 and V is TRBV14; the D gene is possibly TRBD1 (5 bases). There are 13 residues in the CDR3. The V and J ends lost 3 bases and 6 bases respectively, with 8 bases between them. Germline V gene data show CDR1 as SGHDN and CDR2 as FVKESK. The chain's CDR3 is CASSQVGPGELFF. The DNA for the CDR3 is TGTGCCAGCAGCCAGGTGGGGCCCGGGGAGCTGTTTTTT.

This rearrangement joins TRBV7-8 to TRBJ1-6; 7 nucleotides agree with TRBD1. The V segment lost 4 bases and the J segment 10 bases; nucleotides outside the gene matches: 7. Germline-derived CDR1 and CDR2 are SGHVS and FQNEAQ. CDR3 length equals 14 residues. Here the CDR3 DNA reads TGTGCCAGCAGCTCCCAGACAGGGCAATCACCCCTCCACTTT. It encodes CASSSQTGQSPLHF.

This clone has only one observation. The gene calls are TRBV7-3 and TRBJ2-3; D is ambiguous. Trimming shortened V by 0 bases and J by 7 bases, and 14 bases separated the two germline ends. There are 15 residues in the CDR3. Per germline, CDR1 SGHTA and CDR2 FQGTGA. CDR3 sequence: CASSLTNAPRNTQYF. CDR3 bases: TGTGCCAGCAGCTTAACGAATGCCCCGAGAAATACGCAGTATTTT.

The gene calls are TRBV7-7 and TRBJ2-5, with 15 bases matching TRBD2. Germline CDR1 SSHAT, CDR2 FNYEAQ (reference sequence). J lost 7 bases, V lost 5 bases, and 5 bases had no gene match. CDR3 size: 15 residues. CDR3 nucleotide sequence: TGTGCCAGCAGCCCCGGACTAGCGGGAGGGCCGACCCAGTACTTC. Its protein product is CASSPGLAGGPTQYF. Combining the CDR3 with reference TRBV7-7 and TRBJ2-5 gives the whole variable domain GAGVSQSPRYKVTKRGQDVTLRCDPISSHATLYWYQQALGQGPEFLTYFNYEAQPDKSGLPSDRFSAERPEGSISTLTIQRTEQRDSAMYRCASSPGLAGGPTQYFGPGTRLLVL.

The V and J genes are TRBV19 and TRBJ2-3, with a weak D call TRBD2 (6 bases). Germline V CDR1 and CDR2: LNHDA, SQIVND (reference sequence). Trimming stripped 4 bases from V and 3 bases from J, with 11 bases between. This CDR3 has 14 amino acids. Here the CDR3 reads CASSRTGETDTQYF. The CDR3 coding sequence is TGTGCCAGTAGTAGAACGGGGGAGACAGATACGCAGTATTTT. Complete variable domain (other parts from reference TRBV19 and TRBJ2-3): DGGITQSPKYLFRKEGQNVTLSCEQNLNHDAMYWYRQDPGQGLRLIYYSQIVNDFQKGDIAEGYSVSREKKESFPLTVTSAQKNPTAFYLCASSRTGETDTQYFGPGTRLTVL.

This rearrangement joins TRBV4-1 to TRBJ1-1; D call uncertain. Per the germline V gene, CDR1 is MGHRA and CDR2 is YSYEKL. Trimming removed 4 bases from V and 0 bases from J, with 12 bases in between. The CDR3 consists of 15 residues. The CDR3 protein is CASSLRNIMNTEAFF. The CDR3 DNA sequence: TGCGCCAGCAGCCTCAGGAACATTATGAACACTGAAGCTTTCTTT.

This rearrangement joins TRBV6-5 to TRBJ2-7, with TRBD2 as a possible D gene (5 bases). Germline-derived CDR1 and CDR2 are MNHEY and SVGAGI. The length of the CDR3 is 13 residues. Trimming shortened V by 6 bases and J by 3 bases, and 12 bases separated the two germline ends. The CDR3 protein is CASRLEEVYEQYF. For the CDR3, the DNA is TGTGCCAGCAGATTGGAGGAGGTCTACGAGCAGTACTTC.

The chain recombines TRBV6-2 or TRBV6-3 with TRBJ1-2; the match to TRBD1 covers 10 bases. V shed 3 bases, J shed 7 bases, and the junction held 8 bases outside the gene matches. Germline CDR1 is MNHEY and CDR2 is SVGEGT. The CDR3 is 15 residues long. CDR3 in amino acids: CASSYSRQGARGYTF. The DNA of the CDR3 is TGTGCCAGCAGTTATTCGAGACAGGGGGCGCGTGGCTACACCTTC.

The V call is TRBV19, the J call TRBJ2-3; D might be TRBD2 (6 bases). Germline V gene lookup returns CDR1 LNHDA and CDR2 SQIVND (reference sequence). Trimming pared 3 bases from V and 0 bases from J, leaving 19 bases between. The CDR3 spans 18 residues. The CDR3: CASSMEGILSTSTDTQYF. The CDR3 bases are TGTGCCAGTAGTATGGAGGGCATTTTGAGTACTAGCACAGATACGCAGTATTTT.

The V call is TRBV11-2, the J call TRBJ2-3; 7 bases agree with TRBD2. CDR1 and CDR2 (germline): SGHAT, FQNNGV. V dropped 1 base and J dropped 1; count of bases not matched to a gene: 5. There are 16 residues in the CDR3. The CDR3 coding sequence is TGTGCCAGCAGCTTAGGGGCTAGCGGTCGCACAGATACGCAGTATTTT. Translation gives CASSLGASGRTDTQYF. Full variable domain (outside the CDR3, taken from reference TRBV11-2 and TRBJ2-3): EAGVAQSPRYKIIEKRQSVAFWCNPISGHATLYWYQQILGQGPKLLIQFQNNGVVDDSQLPKDRFSAERLKGVDSTLKIQPAKLEDSAVYLCASSLGASGRTDTQYFGPGTRLTVL.

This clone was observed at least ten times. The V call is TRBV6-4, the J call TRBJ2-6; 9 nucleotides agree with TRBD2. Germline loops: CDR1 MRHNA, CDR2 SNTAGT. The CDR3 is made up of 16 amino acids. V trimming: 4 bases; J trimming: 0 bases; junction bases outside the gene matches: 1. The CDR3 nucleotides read TGTGCCAGCAGTGTTAGCGGGAGCTCTGGGGCCAACGTCCTGACTTTC. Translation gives CASSVSGSSGANVLTF.

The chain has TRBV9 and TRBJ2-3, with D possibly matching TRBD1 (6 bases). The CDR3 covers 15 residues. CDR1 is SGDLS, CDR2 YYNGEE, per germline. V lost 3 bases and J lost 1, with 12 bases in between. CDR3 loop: CASSGQDRRTDTQYF. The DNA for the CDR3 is TGTGCCAGCAGCGGGCAAGACAGGCGCACAGATACGCAGTATTTT.

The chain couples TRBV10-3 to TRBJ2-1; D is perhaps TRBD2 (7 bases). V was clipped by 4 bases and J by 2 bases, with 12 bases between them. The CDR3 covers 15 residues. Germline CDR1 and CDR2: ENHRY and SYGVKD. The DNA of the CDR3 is TGTGCCATCAGTGTTGGGGGGGCCACCTACAATGAGCAGTTCTTC. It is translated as CAISVGGATYNEQFF.

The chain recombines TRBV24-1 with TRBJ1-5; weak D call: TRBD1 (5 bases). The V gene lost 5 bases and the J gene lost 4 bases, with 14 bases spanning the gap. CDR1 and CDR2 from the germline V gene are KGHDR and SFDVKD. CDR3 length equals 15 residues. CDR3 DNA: TGTGCCACCAGTGGGGGACTGTCGACGAATCAGCCCCAGCATTTT. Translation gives CATSGGLSTNQPQHF.

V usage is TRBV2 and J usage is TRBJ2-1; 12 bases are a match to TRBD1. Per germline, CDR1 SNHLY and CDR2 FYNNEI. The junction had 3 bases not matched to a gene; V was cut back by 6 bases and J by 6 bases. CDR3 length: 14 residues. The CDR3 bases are TGTGCCAGCAGGGTGGGACAGGGGGCCAATGAGCAGTTCTTC. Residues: CASRVGQGANEQFF.

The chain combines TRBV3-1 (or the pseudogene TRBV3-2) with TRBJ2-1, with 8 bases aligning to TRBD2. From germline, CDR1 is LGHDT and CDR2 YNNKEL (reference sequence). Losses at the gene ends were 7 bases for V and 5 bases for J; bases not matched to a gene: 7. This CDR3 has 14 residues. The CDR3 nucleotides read TGTGCCAGCACAGTATCGGGAGGGGACAATGAGCAGTTCTTC. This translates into CASTVSGGDNEQFF.

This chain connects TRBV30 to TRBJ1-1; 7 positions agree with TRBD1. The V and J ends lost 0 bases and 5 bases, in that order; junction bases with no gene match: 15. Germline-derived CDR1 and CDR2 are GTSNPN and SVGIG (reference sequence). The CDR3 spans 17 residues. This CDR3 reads CAWSVIPGGRVRTEAFF. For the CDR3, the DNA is TGTGCCTGGAGTGTAATTCCAGGGGGAAGAGTAAGAACTGAAGCTTTCTTT. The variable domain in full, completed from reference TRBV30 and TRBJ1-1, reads SQTIHQWPATLVQPVGSPLSLECTVEGTSNPNLYWYRQAAGRGLQLLFYSVGIGQISSEVPQNLSASRPQDRQFILSSKKLLLSDSGFYLCAWSVIPGGRVRTEAFFGQGTRLTVV.

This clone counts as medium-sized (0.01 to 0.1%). In DNA, the CDR3 is TGTGCCAGCAGTGAGGGACTAGCGGGAGCAGGAGATACGCAGTATTTT. It codes for CASSEGLAGAGDTQYF. The chain uses TRBV6-4 and TRBJ2-3, with 14 bases matching TRBD2. The germline V gene has CDR1 MRHNA and CDR2 SNTAGT. V lost 3 bases and J lost 5; bases outside the gene matches: 4. The CDR3 length is 16 residues.

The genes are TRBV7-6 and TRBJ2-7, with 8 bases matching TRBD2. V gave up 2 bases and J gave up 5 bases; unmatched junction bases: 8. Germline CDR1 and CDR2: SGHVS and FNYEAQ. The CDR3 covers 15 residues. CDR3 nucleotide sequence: TGTGCCAGCAGCTTAATTGCGGGGGGACGCCACGAGCAGTACTTC. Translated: CASSLIAGGRHEQYF.

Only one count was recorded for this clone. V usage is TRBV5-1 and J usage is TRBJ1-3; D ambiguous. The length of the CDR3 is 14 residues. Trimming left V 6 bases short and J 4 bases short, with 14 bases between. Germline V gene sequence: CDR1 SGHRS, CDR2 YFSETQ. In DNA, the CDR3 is TGCGCCAGCACCGGTGAGGGAGGAGGAAACACCATATATTTT. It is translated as CASTGEGGGNTIYF.

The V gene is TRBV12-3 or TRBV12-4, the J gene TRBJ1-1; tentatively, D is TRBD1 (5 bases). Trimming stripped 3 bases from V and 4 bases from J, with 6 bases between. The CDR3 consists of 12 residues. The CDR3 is CASSFGGTEAFF. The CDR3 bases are TGTGCCAGCAGTTTCGGGGGCACTGAAGCTTTCTTT.